This T cell receptor beta chain was found in a study of regulatory T cells in long-lasting Graves disease. Study-wide context: Positivity for TSH receptor antibodies plus over 5 years of antithyroid drugs meant persistent Graves' disease.

Regarding the study as a whole: Those with persistent disease had in common more public clonotypes (2,741) than new patients (roughly 1,000).

Time point indicated: persistent/refractory GD, antithyroid drugs over 5 years with positive TRAb. PBMCs were the source of the RNA used for TCR sequencing. Investigators prepared the TCR beta libraries by applying iRepertoire HTBI primers and Arm-PCR of CDR3 regions. Each CDR3 protein is one row after TCRdb ran MiXCR on the multiplex PCR reads. The sample includes 350,000 to 500,000 distinct CDR3 sequences, approximately 22% of them seen just once. This clonotype showed up just a few times. Its antigen is unidentified. Trimming removed 3 bases from V and 3 bases from J; junction bases left unmatched: 8. CDR3 length: 15 residues. The germline V gene encodes CDR1 SGHRS and CDR2 YFSETQ.

The V gene is TRBV5-1, the J gene TRBJ2-7; TRBD2 matches at 8 bases. The TCR sequence derives from a female donor with Graves disease. The specimen was peripheral blood mononuclear cells (PBMCs), collected when the disease was refractory, from a patient treated with antithyroid drugs. The CDR3 DNA reads TGCGCCAGCAGCTGGGGGACTAGTCAGGGCTACGAGCAGTACTTC. Amino acids: CASSWGTSQGYEQYF.